A selection of T cell receptor beta chains follows, all from one sample in a study of OX40 agonist ivuxolimab in advanced cancers. Profiled with immunoSEQ multiplex PCR; TCRdb holds only in-frame clones, not every one. The sample has approximately 12,000 clones; about 80% are singletons. The specimen was CD4+ or CD8+ T cells sorted from blood, collected in a trial of the OX40 agonist ivuxolimab. The source is an adult with an advanced solid tumor such as melanoma, head and neck, liver or kidney cancer. CDR3s include the opening cysteine and the closing phenylalanine or tryptophan. The D gene is left open where the match is weak. Where a row states a size, it is once, few, many or the class of an expanded clone; other rows omit it.

V gene: TRBV28
D gene: .
J gene: TRBJ2-1
clone size: .
CDR3 protein: CAGQKRDPPYNEQFF
CDR3 DNA: TGTGCCGGGCAAAAACGGGACCCTCCGTACAATGAGCAGTTCTTC

V gene: TRBV11-1
D gene: TRBD1
J gene: TRBJ2-1
clone size: .
CDR3 protein: CASSLAVHRGYNEQFF
CDR3 DNA: TGTGCCAGCAGCTTAGCGGTTCACAGGGGGTACAATGAGCAGTTCTTC

V gene: TRBV2
D gene: .
J gene: TRBJ1-1
clone size: medium-sized
CDR3 protein: CASSEYLSPVGTEAFF
CDR3 DNA: TGTGCCAGCAGTGAATATTTATCTCCGGTGGGAACTGAAGCTTTCTTT

V gene: TRBV13
D gene: TRBD1
J gene: TRBJ2-1
clone size: .
CDR3 protein: CASSLGDRELQFF
CDR3 DNA: TGTGCCAGCAGCCTCGGGGACAGGGAATTGCAGTTCTTC

V gene: TRBV28
D gene: TRBD2
J gene: TRBJ2-7
clone size: .
CDR3 protein: CASSPLAVTSYEQYF
CDR3 DNA: TGTGCCAGCAGCCCACTAGCGGTTACTTCCTACGAGCAGTACTTC

V gene: TRBV10-1
D gene: TRBD1
J gene: TRBJ2-7
clone size: once
CDR3 protein: CASSEGWTGPYEQYF
CDR3 DNA: TGCGCCAGCAGTGAGGGGTGGACAGGCCCCTACGAGCAGTACTTC

V gene: TRBV27
D gene: .
J gene: TRBJ1-6
clone size: .
CDR3 protein: CASSLVELNSPLHF
CDR3 DNA: TGTGCCAGCAGTTTGGTGGAGCTCAATTCACCCCTCCACTTT

V gene: TRBV29-1
D gene: .
J gene: TRBJ2-7
clone size: .
CDR3 protein: CSAFESYEQYF
CDR3 DNA: TGCAGCGCTTTTGAGTCCTACGAGCAGTACTTC

V gene: TRBV6-1
D gene: .
J gene: TRBJ1-6
clone size: .
CDR3 protein: CASSEDRRSSYNSPLHF
CDR3 DNA: TGTGCCAGCAGTGAAGATCGTAGGAGCTCCTATAATTCACCCCTCCACTTT

V gene: TRBV27
D gene: .
J gene: TRBJ2-2
clone size: once
CDR3 protein: CASTLIPNTNTGELFF
CDR3 DNA: TGTGCCAGCACCCTAATCCCGAACACGAACACCGGGGAGCTGTTTTTT

V gene: TRBV7-2
D gene: .
J gene: TRBJ1-5
clone size: .
CDR3 protein: CASSLDWGSNQPQHF
CDR3 DNA: TGTGCCAGCAGCTTAGACTGGGGCTCCAATCAGCCCCAGCATTTT

V gene: TRBV5-1
D gene: TRBD2
J gene: TRBJ2-7
clone size: .
CDR3 protein: CASSPGLAEIYEQYF
CDR3 DNA: TGCGCCAGCAGCCCGGGACTAGCGGAAATCTACGAGCAGTACTTC

V gene: TRBV5-6
D gene: TRBD1
J gene: TRBJ1-5
clone size: .
CDR3 protein: CASSLGTVNQPQHF
CDR3 DNA: TGTGCCAGCAGCCTGGGGACAGTCAATCAGCCCCAGCATTTT

V gene: TRBV4-1
D gene: .
J gene: TRBJ2-3
clone size: .
CDR3 protein: CASSQASVSTDTQYF
CDR3 DNA: TGCGCCAGCAGCCAAGCTAGCGTAAGCACAGATACGCAGTATTTT

V gene: TRBV2
D gene: .
J gene: TRBJ1-5
clone size: .
CDR3 protein: CASSRHLSNQPQHF
CDR3 DNA: TGTGCCAGCAGCCGACACCTTAGCAATCAGCCCCAGCATTTT

V gene: TRBV27
D gene: TRBD2
J gene: TRBJ2-1
clone size: .
CDR3 protein: CASSFTAGEQFF
CDR3 DNA: TGTGCCAGCAGTTTCACAGCGGGGGAGCAGTTCTTC

V gene: TRBV19
D gene: TRBD2
J gene: TRBJ2-7
clone size: medium-sized
CDR3 protein: CASSIVAGPNEQYF
CDR3 DNA: TGTGCCAGTAGTATAGTAGCGGGGCCCAACGAGCAGTACTTC

V gene: TRBV30
D gene: .
J gene: TRBJ2-2
clone size: few
CDR3 protein: CARQSDTGELFF
CDR3 DNA: TGTGCCCGACAGAGTGACACCGGGGAGCTGTTTTTT

V gene: TRBV28
D gene: .
J gene: TRBJ1-6
clone size: .
CDR3 protein: CASIERAVYNSPLHF
CDR3 DNA: TGTGCCAGCATTGAGAGGGCAGTGTATAATTCACCCCTCCACTTT

V gene: TRBV11-2
D gene: TRBD1
J gene: TRBJ2-2
clone size: .
CDR3 protein: CASSFTPQWDSLGTGELFF
CDR3 DNA: TGTGCCAGCAGCTTCACCCCTCAGTGGGACAGTTTAGGGACCGGGGAGCTGTTTTTT

V gene: TRBV29-1
D gene: .
J gene: TRBJ1-1
clone size: .
CDR3 protein: CSVVRGATEAFF
CDR3 DNA: TGCAGCGTGGTGAGGGGGGCCACTGAAGCTTTCTTT

V gene: TRBV4-1
D gene: .
J gene: TRBJ2-7
clone size: .
CDR3 protein: CASSPFRTDTYEQYF
CDR3 DNA: TGCGCCAGCAGCCCCTTCAGGACTGATACCTACGAGCAGTACTTC

V gene: TRBV29-1
D gene: .
J gene: TRBJ2-7
clone size: once
CDR3 protein: CSVVTGRKAYEQYF
CDR3 DNA: TGCAGCGTCGTGACAGGGAGGAAAGCCTACGAGCAGTACTTC

V gene: TRBV6-1
D gene: TRBD1
J gene: TRBJ1-1
clone size: .
CDR3 protein: CASIQGRSTEAFF
CDR3 DNA: TGTGCCAGCATACAGGGGCGGTCGACTGAAGCTTTCTTT

V gene: TRBV9
D gene: .
J gene: TRBJ2-7
clone size: once
CDR3 protein: CASSVGLSHQYEQYF
CDR3 DNA: TGTGCCAGCAGCGTAGGACTCTCTCACCAATACGAGCAGTACTTC

V gene: TRBV28
D gene: TRBD2
J gene: TRBJ2-3
clone size: .
CDR3 protein: CASTPGGGAGDTQYF
CDR3 DNA: TGTGCCAGCACCCCCGGCGGGGGGGCGGGAGATACGCAGTATTTT

V gene: TRBV7-2
D gene: TRBD2
J gene: TRBJ2-1
clone size: .
CDR3 protein: CASSLLAVEQFF
CDR3 DNA: TGTGCCAGCAGCCTACTAGCGGTTGAGCAGTTCTTC

V gene: TRBV6-5
D gene: .
J gene: TRBJ2-5
clone size: .
CDR3 protein: CASSFYIQETQYF
CDR3 DNA: TGTGCCAGCAGTTTCTACATCCAAGAGACCCAGTACTTC